This record covers a single T cell receptor (beta chain). Its antigen is unknown. With 60 Vbeta and 13 Jbeta primers, the PCR was carried out. In the authors' workflow: A later analysis tallied some 84 million unique TCR beta chains, 9 million to 12 million of them shared. Here immunoSEQ multiplex PCR was the method, and the copy in TCRdb shows in-frame clones only, minus some. V and J calls and clone size follow that table, whereas D and trimming were derived from the DNA. The data contain around 160,000 clones, about four fifths of them singletons. The entry originates in a study of cytomegalovirus exposure and HLA in healthy donors. The CDR3 has 12 amino acids. The germline CDR1 and CDR2 sequences are GTSNPN and SVGIG (reference sequence). Study-level findings and limits: As a later analysis revealed, the rate of TCR association differed by HLA locus, with DRB1 most and HLA-C fewest.

The chain has TRBV30 and TRBJ2-5; the D is unclear. Near its end, the DNA agrees better with TRBJ2-7, so the J call may be wrong. The specimen sequenced was PBMCs. This receptor was identified in a man aged 45 to 65 in good health and CMV-seropositive. The CDR3 bases are TGTGCCTGGATGAGGAGCTCCTACGAGCAGTACTTC. Translated: CAWMRSSYEQYF.